The clone carrying this T cell receptor (beta chain) turned up a few times. Its antigen remains unknown. The record originates from a study of T cells after yellow fever vaccination. Overall study context: In the case of low-cell-number fractions, SMART-Seq v4 Ultra Low Input was used for preparation.

General study points: Just a small share of clonotypes turned up in the CD4 compartment as well as the CD8 compartment. Most primary-vaccination clones reappeared after the booster (about 95% CD4, around 88% CD8). Abundant clonotypes from the bulk population could have been carried over as contaminants into FACS-sorted repertoires.

The CDR3 has 14 amino acids. V was clipped by 9 bases and J by 0 bases, with 12 bases between them. Looked up from germline, CDR1 is LNHDA and CDR2 is SQIVND (reference sequence). TCRdb reprocessed the 5' RACE reads via MiXCR and lists one record per CDR3 protein. The sample yields about 370,000 distinct CDR3 sequences, around a tenth seen once. The rearrangement joins TRBV19 to TRBJ1-5, with D possibly matching TRBD1 (6 bases). The clonotype originates from a man younger than 30 who received the YFV17D yellow fever vaccine. Sample: PBMCs, taken on the day of the first yellow fever vaccination. The CDR3 sequence is CASVDRNSNQPQHF. CDR3 coding DNA: TGTGCCAGCGTGGACAGAAATAGCAATCAGCCCCAGCATTTT.